One and the same sample provided the 21 T cell receptor beta chains below, sequenced in a study of CD8 T cells in Susac syndrome. RNA in amounts of about 0.5 to 1 ug was reverse transcribed with random hexamers. TCRdb re-derived calls from the immunoSEQ multiplex PCR reads in MiXCR, one entry per CDR3 protein. The sample contains around 79,000 distinct CDR3 sequences, roughly 95% of which appear only once. Sequenced input: CD8+ T cells from PBMCs. All receptors derive from a human donor with multiple sclerosis.

CDR3 sequence: CASPKGDRSPPLLDGAFF. The CDR3, as DNA: TGCGCCAGCCCCAAAGGGGACAGGTCGCCTCCGCTGCTGGACGGGGCTTTCTTT. V usage is TRBV23-1 and J usage is TRBJ1-1; 8 bases line up with TRBD1. TRBV23-1 is classed as an ORF, of uncertain function. The CDR3 sequence is 18 residues long. V lost 8 bases and J lost 11; bases outside the gene matches: 28.

The gene calls are TRBV29-1 and TRBJ2-1; 7 nucleotides align to TRBD2. Per the germline V gene, CDR1 is SQVTM and CDR2 is ANQGSEA. The junction had 1 base not matched to a gene; V was cut back by 2 bases and J by 6 bases. This CDR3 contains 12 residues. The CDR3 here is CSVEPGGNEQFF. CDR3 DNA sequence: TGCAGCGTTGAACCGGGGGGCAATGAGCAGTTCTTC.

The V and J genes are TRBV30 and TRBJ2-7; 10 nucleotides align to TRBD1. Germline-derived CDR1 and CDR2 are GTSNPN and SVGIG (reference sequence). V trimming: 7 bases; J trimming: 3 bases; junction bases outside the gene matches: 9. The CDR3 sequence is 14 residues long. CDR3 region: CASTGGDRGYEQYF. DNA of the CDR3: TGTGCCTCGACGGGGGGGGACAGGGGCTACGAGCAGTACTTC.

This rearrangement joins TRBV29-1 to TRBJ2-7; D could derive from TRBD1 or TRBD2 (6 bases each). Germline loops: CDR1 SQVTM, CDR2 ANQGSEA. There are 14 residues in the CDR3. V was shortened by 2 bases and J by 5 bases, with 16 bases between the two germline ends. CDR3 protein: CSVELGGPPDEQYF. CDR3 nucleotides: TGCAGCGTTGAATTGGGGGGCCCTCCGGACGAGCAGTACTTC.

The V and J genes are TRBV7-2 and TRBJ2-3; TRBD1 is a possible D gene (5 bases). V shed 10 bases and J shed 0 bases, with 8 bases lying between them. There are 12 residues in the CDR3. Germline V gene lookup returns CDR1 SGHTA and CDR2 FQGNSA. CDR3 protein: CAKQGSTDTQYF. CDR3 bases: TGTGCCAAGCAGGGTAGCACAGATACGCAGTATTTT. Drawing the rest from reference TRBV7-2 and TRBJ2-3, the complete variable domain is GAGVSQSPSNKVTEKGKDVELRCDPISGHTALYWYRQSLGQGLEFLIYFQGNSAPDKSGLPSDRFSAERTGGSVSTLTIQRTQQEDSAVYLCAKQGSTDTQYFGPGTRLTVL.

This chain uses TRBV7-2 with TRBJ2-4, with 8 bases that match TRBD2. The CDR3 runs to 14 residues. Unmatched junction bases numbered 3, after V lost 3 bases and J lost 5 bases. Per germline, CDR1 SGHTA and CDR2 FQGNSA. The CDR3 sequence is CASSLPGGQNIQYF. The CDR3 DNA is TGTGCCAGCAGCTTGCCGGGGGGGCAAAACATTCAGTACTTC.

This clonotype was seen just once. The chain employs TRBV5-4 and TRBJ2-7; 11 positions agree with TRBD2. Germline-derived CDR1 and CDR2 are SGHNT and YYREEE (reference sequence). The CDR3 sequence is 15 residues long. V was clipped by 3 bases and J by 3 bases; unmatched bases: 5. The CDR3 here is CASSSDGTSGYEQYF. CDR3 DNA sequence: TGTGCCAGCAGCTCCGACGGGACTAGCGGCTACGAGCAGTACTTC.

The gene calls are TRBV5-8 and TRBJ2-5, with D maybe TRBD1 (5 bases). The CDR3 has 13 residues. Germline V CDR1 and CDR2: SGHTS, YDEGEE. Trimming removed 0 bases at V and 5 bases at J, with 8 bases between. This CDR3 reads CASSLVQDETQYF. CDR3 coding DNA: TGTGCCAGCAGCTTGGTACAGGACGAGACCCAGTACTTC.

This chain connects TRBV9 to TRBJ1-1; D is unclear. The CDR3 has 14 amino acids. V was cut by 0 bases and J by 4 bases, with 10 bases left in between. In germline, CDR1 is SGDLS, CDR2 YYNGEE. The CDR3 bases are TGTGCCAGCAGCGTAGCTACGCGGGTCACTGAAGCTTTCTTT. It yields the protein CASSVATRVTEAFF.

The V and J genes are TRBV7-9 and TRBJ1-1; TRBD1 is a possible D gene (5 bases). The CDR3 runs to 15 residues. Deletions cut 1 base from V and 1 base from J, with 10 bases between. Germline CDR1 is SEHNR and CDR2 is FQNEAQ (reference sequence). CDR3 residues: CASSLGGMANTEAFF. CDR3 nucleotides: TGTGCCAGCAGCTTAGGGGGGATGGCGAACACTGAAGCTTTCTTT.

The CDR3 DNA sequence: TGTGCCAGCAGCCAAGATGGCTTGGGGAAAGGAAACACCGGGGAGCTGTTTTTT. It yields the protein CASSQDGLGKGNTGELFF. The chain recombines TRBV4-2 with TRBJ2-2; D is unresolved. V was trimmed by 0 bases and J by 2 bases, leaving 16 bases between them. CDR3 length equals 18 residues. Germline V lookup: CDR1 LGHNA, CDR2 YNFKEQ.

The chain carries TRBV20-1 and TRBJ2-1, with 11 bases matching TRBD2. The V gene's germline CDR1 is DFQATT and CDR2 SNEGSKA (reference sequence). The V gene end was trimmed by 5 bases and the J gene end by 8 bases; junction bases not matched to a gene: 5. The CDR3 is 13 amino acids. CDR3 nucleotide sequence: TGCAGTGCTGTAGCGGGAGGGCCGGATGAGCAGTTCTTC. This codes for CSAVAGGPDEQFF.

The V gene is TRBV5-6, the J gene TRBJ1-1; TRBD1 agrees at 9 bases. Trimming took 2 bases from V and 8 from J; bases not matched to a gene: 4. Germline V gives CDR1 SGHDT, CDR2 YYEEEE. This CDR3 comprises 13 residues. This CDR3 reads CASSFGTGQEAFF. The CDR3 DNA reads TGTGCCAGCAGCTTCGGGACAGGGCAAGAAGCTTTCTTT.

J is TRBJ1-6 and V is TRBV27; 9 bases are shared with TRBD1. The germline V gene has CDR1 MNHEY and CDR2 SMNVEV (reference sequence). With V trimmed by 7 bases and J by 10 bases, 8 bases remained unmatched. There are 14 residues in the CDR3. CDR3 nucleotide sequence: TGTGCCAGCACCAAGGGACAGGGAGTATCACCCCTCCACTTT. Residues: CASTKGQGVSPLHF.

The genes are TRBV25-1 and TRBJ1-5; D unclear. CDR3 length: 13 residues. Germline V lookup: CDR1 MGHDK, CDR2 SYGVNS. The germline V and J ends were trimmed by 6 bases and 0 bases, with 6 bases remaining between them. CDR3 sequence: CASRRVSNQPQHF. The CDR3 region has the DNA TGTGCCAGCAGAAGGGTTAGCAATCAGCCCCAGCATTTT.

The chain couples TRBV7-9 to TRBJ1-1; D is undetermined. CDR1 SEHNR and CDR2 FQNEAQ come from the germline V gene (reference sequence). The germline V and J ends were trimmed by 2 bases and 5 bases, with 12 bases remaining between them. The CDR3 is 14 amino acids. CDR3 nucleotides: TGTGCCAGCAGCTTATCCGGGGAGAGAACTGAAGCTTTCTTT. This gives the protein CASSLSGERTEAFF. Combining the CDR3 with reference TRBV7-9 and TRBJ1-1 gives the whole variable domain DTGVSQNPRHKITKRGQNVTFRCDPISEHNRLYWYRQTLGQGPEFLTYFQNEAQLEKSRLLSDRFSAERPKGSFSTLEIQRTEQGDSAMYLCASSLSGERTEAFFGQGTRLTVV.

This sequence joins TRBV13 and TRBJ2-7, with D perhaps matching TRBD1 or TRBD2 (5 bases each). Germline V gene data show CDR1 as PRHDT and CDR2 as FYEKMQ (reference sequence). CDR3 length: 13 residues. Between the trimmed V and J ends, which lost 0 bases and 7 bases, there was a span of 10 bases. CDR3 protein: CASSLGKGEEQYF. In DNA form, the CDR3 reads TGTGCCAGCAGCTTAGGCAAAGGGGAGGAGCAGTACTTC.

The CDR3 here is CASSIPGTGGADTQYF. The CDR3 DNA reads as TGTGCCAGCAGCATACCCGGGACAGGGGGCGCAGATACGCAGTATTTT. The chain carries TRBV7-9 and TRBJ2-3; 12 bases are shared with TRBD1. The CDR3 runs to 16 residues. Trimming removed 5 bases from V and 4 bases from J; junction bases left unmatched: 7. The V gene's germline CDR1 is SEHNR and CDR2 FQNEAQ (reference sequence).

J is TRBJ1-2 and V is TRBV10-3; D gene unclear. There are 12 residues in the CDR3. V lost 3 bases and J 2 bases, leaving 4 bases between the germline ends. Looked up from germline, CDR1 is ENHRY and CDR2 is SYGVKD. The CDR3 DNA sequence: TGTGCCATCAGTGATCGGAACTATGGCTACACCTTC. It is translated as CAISDRNYGYTF.

V and J are TRBV13 and TRBJ2-7, with a weak D call TRBD2 (5 bases). The germline V and J ends were trimmed by 0 bases and 4 bases, with 19 bases remaining between them. The V gene's germline CDR1 is PRHDT and CDR2 FYEKMQ (reference sequence). The length of the CDR3 is 17 residues. The CDR3 here is CASSLGLDRGAAYEQYF. The CDR3, as DNA: TGTGCCAGCAGCTTAGGGCTTGATCGGGGTGCGGCGTACGAGCAGTACTTC.

This clonotype was seen just once. The chain is built from TRBV7-9 and TRBJ1-2; D remains ambiguous. CDR3 length equals 15 residues. Trimming shortened V by 4 bases and J by 8 bases, and 20 bases separated the two germline ends. Germline V lookup: CDR1 SEHNR, CDR2 FQNEAQ (reference sequence). CDR3 DNA sequence: TGTGCCAGCAGCTCTACGGACGGAGGCCTGGGGGGCTACACCTTC. It yields the protein CASSSTDGGLGGYTF.